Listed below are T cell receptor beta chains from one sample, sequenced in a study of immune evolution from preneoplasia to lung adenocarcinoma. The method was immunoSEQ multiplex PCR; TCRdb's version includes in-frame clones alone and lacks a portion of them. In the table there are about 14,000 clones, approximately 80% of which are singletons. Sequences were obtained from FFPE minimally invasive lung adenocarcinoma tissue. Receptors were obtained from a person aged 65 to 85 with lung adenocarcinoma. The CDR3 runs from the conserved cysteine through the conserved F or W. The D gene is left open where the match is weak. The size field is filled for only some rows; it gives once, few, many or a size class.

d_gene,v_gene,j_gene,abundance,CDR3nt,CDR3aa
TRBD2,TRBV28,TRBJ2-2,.,TGTGCCAGCTACCTAGCGGGAGGGCCCGCGGCCGGGGAGCTGTTTTTT,CASYLAGGPAAGELFF
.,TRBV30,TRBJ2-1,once,TGTGCCTGGAAGAGAGACATTTACAATGAGCAGTTCTTC,CAWKRDIYNEQFF
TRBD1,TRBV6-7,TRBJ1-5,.,TGTGCCAGCAGTTACTCCTCCGGACAGGGAGGGGGATATAGCAATCAGCCCCAGCATTTT,CASSYSSGQGGGYSNQPQHF
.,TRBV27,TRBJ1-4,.,TGTGCCAGCAGTTTGGACGGATCAACTAATGAAAAACTGTTTTTT,CASSLDGSTNEKLFF
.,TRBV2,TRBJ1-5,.,TGTGCCAGCAGTGGGGTGGGCAATCAGCCCCAGCATTTT,CASSGVGNQPQHF
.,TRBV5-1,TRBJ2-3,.,TGCGCCAGCAGCTCGTCTAGCGCCTTCCGCACAGATACGCAGTATTTT,CASSSSSAFRTDTQYF
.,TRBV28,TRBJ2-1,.,TGTGCCAGCAGTAGACATGCGACCTGGGGAGAGCAGTTCTTC,CASSRHATWGEQFF
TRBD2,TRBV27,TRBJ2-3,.,TGTGCCAGCAGTTTGCGGACTAGCGGGGGGGGAGGTACGCAGTATTTT,CASSLRTSGGGGTQYF
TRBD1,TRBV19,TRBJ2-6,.,TGTGCCAGTCAGGGGGTGGGCTCTGGGGCCAACGTCCTGACTTTC,CASQGVGSGANVLTF
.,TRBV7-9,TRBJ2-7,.,TGTGCCAGCAGCCTCCAGGGCCCGACTTACGAGCAGTACTTC,CASSLQGPTYEQYF
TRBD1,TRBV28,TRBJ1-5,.,TGTGCCAGCAGACAGGGGAGCGATCGGAGCAATCAGCCCCAGCATTTT,CASRQGSDRSNQPQHF
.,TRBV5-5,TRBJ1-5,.,TGTGCCAGCAGCTTGGAGGTGACAGCCAGATATCAGCCCCAGCATTTT,CASSLEVTARYQPQHF
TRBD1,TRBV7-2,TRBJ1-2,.,TGTGCCAGCAGCTTAGTGACAGGGTCGGACTATGGCTACACCTTC,CASSLVTGSDYGYTF
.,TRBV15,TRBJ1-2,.,TGTGCCACCAGCAGAGACCTCATGACGTATGGCTACACCTTC,CATSRDLMTYGYTF
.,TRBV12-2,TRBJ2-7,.,TGTGCAAGTCGCTTCCATCTTCAGCAGAGCTCCTACGAGCAGTACTTC,CASRFHLQQSSYEQYF
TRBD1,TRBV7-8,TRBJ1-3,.,TGTGCCAGCAGCTTAAGATCGCAAGCCGAGACAGGGTCTGGAAACACCATATATTTT,CASSLRSQAETGSGNTIYF
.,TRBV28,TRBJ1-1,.,TGTGCCAGCCGATTGACCCTAAGCCCCACTGAAGCTTTCTTT,CASRLTLSPTEAFF
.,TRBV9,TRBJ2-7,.,TGTGCCAGCAGCGTAGCTCCAGGCGGATCCTACGAGCAGTACTTC,CASSVAPGGSYEQYF
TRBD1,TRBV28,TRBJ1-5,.,TGTGCCAGCAGTTTAGGGACAGGGGCCGGGGAGCCCCAGCATTTT,CASSLGTGAGEPQHF
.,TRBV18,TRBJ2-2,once,TGTGCCAGCTCGACAAGGGGACCGGCCACCGGGGAGCTGTTTTTT,CASSTRGPATGELFF
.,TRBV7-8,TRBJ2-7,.,TGTGCCAGCAGCTTTTTCCTCTCTTACGAGCAGTACTTC,CASSFFLSYEQYF
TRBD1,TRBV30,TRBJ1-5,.,TGTGCCTGGAGTCGGGACAGGGGAGGTAGTGGCAATCAGCCCCAGCATTTT,CAWSRDRGGSGNQPQHF
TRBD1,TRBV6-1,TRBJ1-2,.,TGTGCCAGCAGCCCGGGACAGGAGAGAGGTGGCTACACCTTC,CASSPGQERGGYTF
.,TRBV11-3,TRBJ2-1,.,TGTGCCAGCAGCTTCGGGGGGCCGGCAGGCAATGAGCAGTTCTTC,CASSFGGPAGNEQFF
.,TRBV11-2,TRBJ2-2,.,TGTGCCAGCAGCACATATGCCGGGGAGCTGTTTTTT,CASSTYAGELFF
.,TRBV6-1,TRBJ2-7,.,TGTGCCAGCAGTTCAGGCACAGAGAAGTCCTACGAGCAGTACTTC,CASSSGTEKSYEQYF
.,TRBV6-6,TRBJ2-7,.,TGTGCCAGCAGTTACGGGGAATCGACCTACGAGCAGTACTTC,CASSYGESTYEQYF
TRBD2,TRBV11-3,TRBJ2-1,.,TGTGCCAGCAGCGTCCAAGCGGGAGGTGAGCAGTTCTTC,CASSVQAGGEQFF